This T cell receptor beta chain is drawn from a study of T cell changes during pregnancy in multiple sclerosis (dated by TCRdb to the late 2010s). Broadly, across the study: The study looked at changes in the T cell repertoire across pregnancy in women with multiple sclerosis.

Libraries were prepared through the immunoSEQ multiplex PCR assay. As stored in TCRdb, this immuneACCESS dataset retains in-frame rearrangements with V and J assigned. A fraction of the clones does not appear; measured against another copy, unresolved V genes explain less than half of the discrepancy, and the remainder lacks a known reason. Within this sample are approximately 82,000 clones, with around nine tenths of them counted one time only. Jointly, the top ten make up about 0.45% of the sample. Concerning this clone itself: Its antigen is not yet known. There are no base qualities to consult, and no much larger clone falls within one base.

The cysteine opens and the phenylalanine closes a CDR3 of 19 amino acids. The DNA shown is the 57-base CDR3, in frame from base 1. The V and J ends are trimmed by 4 bases and 0 bases, leaving 25 bases between them. According to the germline V gene, CDR1 reads MDHEN and CDR2 reads SYDVKM. This receptor was obtained from a female donor with multiple sclerosis, enrolled in a pregnancy study. Sequenced here: CD4+ T cells from peripheral blood mononuclear cells, sampled in the second trimester of pregnancy. This sequence uses TRBV28 and TRBJ2-7, with TRBD2 tentatively as D gene (5 bases match). The CDR3 protein: CASSSLLKDGVLYSYEQYF. The sequence in DNA is TGTGCCAGCAGTTCCCTGCTCAAGGACGGGGTCCTTTACTCCTACGAGCAGTACTTC.